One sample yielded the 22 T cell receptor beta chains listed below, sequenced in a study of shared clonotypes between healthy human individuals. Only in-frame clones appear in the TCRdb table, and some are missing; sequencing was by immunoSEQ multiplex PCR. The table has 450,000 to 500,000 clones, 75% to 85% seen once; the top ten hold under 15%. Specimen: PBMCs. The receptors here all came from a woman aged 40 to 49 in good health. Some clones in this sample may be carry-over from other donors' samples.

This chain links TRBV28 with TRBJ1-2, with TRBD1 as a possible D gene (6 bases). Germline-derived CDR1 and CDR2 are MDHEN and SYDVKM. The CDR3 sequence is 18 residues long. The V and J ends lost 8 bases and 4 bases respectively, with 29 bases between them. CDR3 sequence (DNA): TGTGCCAGCGGAAATACTCCGGGACGGGGGGCTTCCATCTATGGCTACACCTTC. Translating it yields CASGNTPGRGASIYGYTF.

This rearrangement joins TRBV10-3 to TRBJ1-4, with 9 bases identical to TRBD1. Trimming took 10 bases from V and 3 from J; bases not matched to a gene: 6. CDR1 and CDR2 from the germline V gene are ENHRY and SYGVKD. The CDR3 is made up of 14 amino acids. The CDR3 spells CATRTGEANEKLFF. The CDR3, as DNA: TGTGCCACCAGGACAGGGGAGGCTAATGAAAAACTGTTTTTT.

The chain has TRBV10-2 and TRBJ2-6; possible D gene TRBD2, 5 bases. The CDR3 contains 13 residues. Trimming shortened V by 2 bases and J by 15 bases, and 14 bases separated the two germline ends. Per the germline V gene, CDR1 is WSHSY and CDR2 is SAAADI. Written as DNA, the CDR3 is TGCGCCAGCAGTGAGGGACTCCAAGGCCCCCTGACTTTC. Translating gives CASSEGLQGPLTF.

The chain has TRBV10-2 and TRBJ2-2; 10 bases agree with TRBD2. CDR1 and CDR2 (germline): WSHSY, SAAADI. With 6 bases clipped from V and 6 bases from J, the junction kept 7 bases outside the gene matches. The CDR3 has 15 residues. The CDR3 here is CASRSQREGAGELFF. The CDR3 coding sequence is TGCGCCAGCAGATCCCAGCGGGAGGGGGCCGGGGAGCTGTTTTTT.

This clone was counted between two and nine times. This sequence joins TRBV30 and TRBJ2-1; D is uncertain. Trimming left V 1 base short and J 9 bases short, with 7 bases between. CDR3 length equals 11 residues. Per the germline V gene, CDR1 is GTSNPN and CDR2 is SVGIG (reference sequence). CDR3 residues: CAWSGSGEQFF. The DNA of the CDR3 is TGTGCCTGGAGTGGTAGTGGTGAGCAGTTCTTC.

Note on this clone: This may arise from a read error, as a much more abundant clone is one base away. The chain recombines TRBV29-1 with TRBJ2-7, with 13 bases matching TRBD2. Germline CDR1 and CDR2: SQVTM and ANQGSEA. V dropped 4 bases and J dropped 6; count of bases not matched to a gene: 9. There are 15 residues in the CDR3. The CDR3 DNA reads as TGCAGCGTTGCCTCGGGACTAGCGGGACTCTGCGAGCAGTACTTC. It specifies CSVASGLAGLCEQYF.

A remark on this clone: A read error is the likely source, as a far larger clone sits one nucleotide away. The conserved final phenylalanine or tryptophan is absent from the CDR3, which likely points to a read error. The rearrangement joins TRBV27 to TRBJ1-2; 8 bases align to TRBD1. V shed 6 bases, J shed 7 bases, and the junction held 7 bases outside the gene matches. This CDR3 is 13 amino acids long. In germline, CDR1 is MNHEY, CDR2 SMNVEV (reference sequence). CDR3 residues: CASRQGVGRGYTL. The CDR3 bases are TGTGCCAGCAGACAGGGGGTCGGGCGTGGCTACACCCTC.

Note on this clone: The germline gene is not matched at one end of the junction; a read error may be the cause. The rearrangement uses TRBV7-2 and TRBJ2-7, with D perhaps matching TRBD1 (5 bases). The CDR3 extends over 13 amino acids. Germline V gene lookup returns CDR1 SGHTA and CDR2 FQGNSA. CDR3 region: CASSLDTPYGQYF. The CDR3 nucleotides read TGTGCCAGCAGCTTGGACACCCCTTACGGGCAGTACTTC.

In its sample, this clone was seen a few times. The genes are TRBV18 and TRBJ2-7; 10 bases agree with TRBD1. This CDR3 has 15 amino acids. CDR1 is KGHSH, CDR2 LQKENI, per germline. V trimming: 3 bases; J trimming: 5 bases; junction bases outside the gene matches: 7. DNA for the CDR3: TGTGCCAGCTCACCCGGGACAGGGGTCCCCAACGAGCAGTACTTC. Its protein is CASSPGTGVPNEQYF.

CDR3 in amino acids: CSVLAYNEQFF. Here the CDR3 DNA reads TGCAGCGTTCTAGCCTACAATGAGCAGTTCTTC. This chain joins TRBV29-1 and TRBJ2-1, with unresolved D. The CDR3 is 11 residues long. The V and J ends lost 5 bases and 2 bases respectively, with 4 bases between them. CDR1 is SQVTM and CDR2 is ANQGSEA in the germline V gene.

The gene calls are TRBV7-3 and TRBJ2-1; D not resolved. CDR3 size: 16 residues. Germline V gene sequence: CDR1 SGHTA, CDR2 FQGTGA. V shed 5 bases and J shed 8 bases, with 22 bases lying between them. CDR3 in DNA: TGTGCCAGCAGCCCGACTTCCGCCAGCGCCAGTGATGAGCAGTTCTTC. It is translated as CASSPTSASASDEQFF.

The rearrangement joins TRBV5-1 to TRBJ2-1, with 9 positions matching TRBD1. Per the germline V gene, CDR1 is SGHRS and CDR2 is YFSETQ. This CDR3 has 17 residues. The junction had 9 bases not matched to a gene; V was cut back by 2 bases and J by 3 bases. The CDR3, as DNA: TGCGCCAGCAGCTTTCGCACCGGACAGGGGCTCTACAATGAGCAGTTCTTC. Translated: CASSFRTGQGLYNEQFF.

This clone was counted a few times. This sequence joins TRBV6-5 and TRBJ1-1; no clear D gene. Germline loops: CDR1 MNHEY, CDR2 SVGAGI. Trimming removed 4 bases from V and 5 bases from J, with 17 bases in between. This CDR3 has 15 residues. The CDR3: CASSSRGIRATEAFF. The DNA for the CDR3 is TGTGCCAGCAGTTCCCGAGGAATCCGAGCGACTGAAGCTTTCTTT.

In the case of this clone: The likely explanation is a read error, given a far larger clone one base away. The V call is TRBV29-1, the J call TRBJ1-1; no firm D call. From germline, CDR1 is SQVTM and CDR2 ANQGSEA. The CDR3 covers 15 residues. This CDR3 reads CSADPPTRGNTEASF. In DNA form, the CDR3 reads TGCAGCGCCGATCCTCCTACAAGAGGGAACACTGAAGCTTCCTTT. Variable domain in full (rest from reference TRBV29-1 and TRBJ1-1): SAVISQKPSRDICQRGTSLTIQCQVDSQVTMMFWYRQQPGQSLTLIATANQGSEATYESGFVIDKFPISRPNLTFSTLTVSNMSPEDSSIYLCSADPPTRGNTEASFGQGTRLTVV.

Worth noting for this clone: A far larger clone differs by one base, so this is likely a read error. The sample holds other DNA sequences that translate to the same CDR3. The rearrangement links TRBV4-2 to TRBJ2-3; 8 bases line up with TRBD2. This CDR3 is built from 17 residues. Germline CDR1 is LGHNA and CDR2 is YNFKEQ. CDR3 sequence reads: CASSRALSGINTDTQYF. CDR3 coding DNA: TGTGCCAGCAGTCGAGCCCTTAGCGGGATAAACACAGATACGCAGTACTTT.

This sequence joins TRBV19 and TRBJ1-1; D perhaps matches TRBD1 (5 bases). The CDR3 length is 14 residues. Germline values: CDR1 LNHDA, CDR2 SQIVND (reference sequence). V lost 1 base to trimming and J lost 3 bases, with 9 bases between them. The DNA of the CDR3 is TGTGCCAGTAGTATAGGGGACGCGGACACTGAAGCTTTCTTT. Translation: CASSIGDADTEAFF.

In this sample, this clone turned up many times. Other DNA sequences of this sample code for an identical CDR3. The CDR3 protein is CAWEGPFKGEQYF. In nucleotides, the CDR3 is TGTGCCTGGGAGGGTCCCTTTAAGGGCGAGCAGTACTTC. V usage is TRBV30 and J usage is TRBJ2-7, with TRBD2 as a possible D gene (5 bases). Per germline, CDR1 GTSNPN and CDR2 SVGIG (reference sequence). This CDR3 has 13 residues. V gave up 5 bases and J gave up 6 bases, with 17 bases separating them.

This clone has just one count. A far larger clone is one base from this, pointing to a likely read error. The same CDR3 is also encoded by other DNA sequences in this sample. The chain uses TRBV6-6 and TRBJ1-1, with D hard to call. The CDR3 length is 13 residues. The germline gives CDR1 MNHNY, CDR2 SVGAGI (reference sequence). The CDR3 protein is CASNPAGNTEAFF. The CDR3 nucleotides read TGCGCCAGCAACCCTGCAGGAAACACTGAAGCTTTCTTT.

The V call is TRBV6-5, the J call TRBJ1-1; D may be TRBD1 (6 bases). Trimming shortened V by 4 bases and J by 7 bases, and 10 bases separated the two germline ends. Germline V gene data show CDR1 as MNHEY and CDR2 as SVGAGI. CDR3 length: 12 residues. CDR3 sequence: CASSFLRGEAFF. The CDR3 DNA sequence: TGTGCCAGCAGTTTCCTCAGGGGTGAAGCTTTCTTT.

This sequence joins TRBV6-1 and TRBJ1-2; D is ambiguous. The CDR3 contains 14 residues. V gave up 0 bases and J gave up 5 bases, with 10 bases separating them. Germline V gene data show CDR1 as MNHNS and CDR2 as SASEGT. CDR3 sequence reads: CASSEAVNRYGYTF. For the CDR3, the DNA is TGTGCCAGCAGTGAAGCGGTGAACAGATATGGCTACACCTTC.

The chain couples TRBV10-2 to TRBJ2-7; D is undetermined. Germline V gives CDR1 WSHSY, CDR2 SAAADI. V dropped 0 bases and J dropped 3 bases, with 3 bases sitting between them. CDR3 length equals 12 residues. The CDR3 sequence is CASSESYYEQYF. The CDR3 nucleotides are TGCGCCAGCAGTGAGTCCTACTACGAGCAGTACTTC.

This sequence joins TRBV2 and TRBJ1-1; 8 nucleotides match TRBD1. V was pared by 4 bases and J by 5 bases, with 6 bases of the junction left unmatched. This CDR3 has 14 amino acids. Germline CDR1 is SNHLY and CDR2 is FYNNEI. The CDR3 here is CASSGTGGWTEAFF. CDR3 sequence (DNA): TGTGCCAGCAGTGGTACAGGGGGGTGGACTGAAGCTTTCTTT.